One sample yielded the 25 T cell receptor beta chains listed below, sequenced in a study of metastatic and nonmetastatic thyroid tumors. Every patient underwent thyroid surgery untreated. TCRdb reprocessed the PCR reads via MiXCR. The sample holds about 10,000 clones, 20% to 25% seen once. The sample comprised adjacent normal tissue. Every receptor here comes from a female donor with papillary thyroid cancer or a benign thyroid nodule (not recorded which). Some clones in this sample may be carry-over from other donors' samples.

This clone was counted at least ten times. CDR3 amino acids: CSVRREANSPLHF. CDR3 bases: TGCAGCGTCCGCAGGGAAGCCAATTCACCCCTCCACTTT. This chain uses TRBV29-1 with TRBJ1-6, with a tentative D call TRBD1 (5 bases). CDR3 size: 13 residues. V was clipped by 6 bases and J by 7 bases, with 13 bases between them. The V gene's germline CDR1 is SQVTM and CDR2 ANQGSEA.

This clone rates as medium-sized. V gene TRBV20-1 combines with J gene TRBJ1-2; tentatively, D is TRBD1 (6 bases). V shed 0 bases and J shed 7 bases, with 12 bases lying between them. The CDR3 contains 13 residues. Germline lookup yields CDR1 DFQATT and CDR2 SNEGSKA (reference sequence). CDR3 sequence (DNA): TGCAGTGCTAGAGATATGGCAGGGGCTGGCTACACCTTC. Protein sequence: CSARDMAGAGYTF.

Note on this clone: An end of the junction does not agree with germline; a read error may underlie this. The chain recombines TRBV13 with TRBJ2-2; D might be TRBD2 (6 bases). CDR1 is PRHDT, CDR2 FYEKMQ, per germline (reference sequence). The CDR3 is 13 amino acids. The CDR3 here is CASSLTGAGELSF. In DNA form, the CDR3 reads TGTGCCAGCAGCTTAACGGGAGCCGGGGAGCTGTCTTTT.

This sequence joins TRBV28 and TRBJ1-2, with 7 nucleotides matching TRBD1. Germline V lookup: CDR1 MDHEN, CDR2 SYDVKM. The CDR3 is made up of 12 amino acids. J lost 8 bases, V lost 3 bases, and 3 bases had no gene match. The DNA of the CDR3 is TGTGCCAGCAGTTTGACAGGGAACGGCTACACCTTC. This gives the protein CASSLTGNGYTF.

This clone is judged medium-sized. The chain recombines TRBV12-3 or TRBV12-4 with TRBJ2-7, with D maybe TRBD2 (5 bases). The length of the CDR3 is 14 residues. V was trimmed by 5 bases and J by 7 bases, leaving 18 bases between them. CDR3 sequence reads: CASSPGKRVIEQYF. The CDR3 DNA reads TGTGCCAGCAGTCCCGGGAAACGTGTTATTGAGCAGTACTTC.

In its sample, this clone is hyperexpanded. The chain employs TRBV11-2 and TRBJ2-7, with D possibly being TRBD1 or TRBD2 (6 bases each). This CDR3 comprises 15 residues. Germline-derived CDR1 and CDR2 are SGHAT and FQNNGV. V lost 5 bases and J 0 bases, leaving 14 bases between the germline ends. The CDR3, as DNA: TGTGCCAGCAGCCCAGGGGACTCAAGCTCCTACGAGCAGTACTTC. Translation: CASSPGDSSSYEQYF.

This clone was detected many times. The rearrangement uses TRBV15 and TRBJ2-1; TRBD2 matches at 11 bases. The germline CDR1 and CDR2 sequences are LNHNV and YYDKDF (reference sequence). V shed 0 bases, J shed 3 bases, and the junction held 7 bases outside the gene matches. CDR3 length: 18 amino acids. CDR3 in amino acids: CATSREVPGLADYNEQFF. The CDR3 nucleotides are TGTGCCACCAGCAGAGAGGTACCGGGACTAGCGGACTACAATGAGCAGTTCTTC.

By proportion, this clone is medium-sized. The V call is TRBV5-1, the J call TRBJ2-7, with a tentative D call TRBD1 (6 bases). CDR3 length: 16 amino acids. V dropped 1 base and J dropped 3 bases, with 17 bases sitting between them. Germline assignment: CDR1 SGHRS and CDR2 YFSETQ. The CDR3 is CASSLRTGSQGYEQYF. CDR3 sequence (DNA): TGCGCCAGCAGCTTGCGAACAGGGTCCCAGGGCTACGAGCAGTACTTC.

This clone showed up many times. This sequence joins TRBV5-6 and TRBJ1-2; 7 positions agree with TRBD1. The CDR3 extends over 15 amino acids. Germline lookup yields CDR1 SGHDT and CDR2 YYEEEE. Unmatched junction bases numbered 9, after V lost 3 bases and J lost 4 bases. CDR3 protein: CASSSTGAWPYGYTF. As DNA, the CDR3 is TGTGCCAGCAGCTCTACAGGGGCATGGCCCTATGGCTACACCTTC.

The chain joins TRBV10-2 to TRBJ2-3; D is ambiguous. Germline values: CDR1 WSHSY, CDR2 SAAADI. The CDR3 has 13 residues. The V end lost 7 bases, the J end lost 6 bases, and 14 bases lay between the germline ends. As DNA, the CDR3 is TGCGCCAGCAACCCTACCGGACCGGATACGCAGTATTTT. Translated: CASNPTGPDTQYF.

This clone is classed as medium-sized. The rearrangement links TRBV5-1 to TRBJ1-3; maybe TRBD1 (5 bases). Germline V gene sequence: CDR1 SGHRS, CDR2 YFSETQ. This CDR3 is 15 amino acids long. Trimming pared 1 base from V and 0 bases from J, leaving 8 bases between. This CDR3 is CASSLQGNSGNTIYF. The CDR3 nucleotides read TGCGCCAGCAGCTTGCAGGGAAACTCTGGAAACACCATATATTTT.

This clone occurred many times. At the DNA level, this CDR3 is encoded by other sequences in the same sample as well. V is TRBV7-6 and J is TRBJ2-1; 7 positions match TRBD2. Germline-derived CDR1 and CDR2 are SGHVS and FNYEAQ. With V trimmed by 8 bases and J by 1 base, 2 bases remained unmatched. The CDR3 loop spans 13 amino acids. This CDR3 is CASGGESYNEQFF. The CDR3 DNA reads TGTGCCAGCGGGGGGGAGTCCTACAATGAGCAGTTCTTC.

This clone occurred many times. J is TRBJ1-2 and V is TRBV4-1; D ambiguous. CDR3 size: 14 residues. V lost 0 bases, J lost 4 bases, and 9 bases lay in between. Per germline, CDR1 MGHRA and CDR2 YSYEKL. The DNA of the CDR3 is TGCGCCAGCAGCCAAGACGGGGATATCTATGGCTACACCTTC. Amino acids: CASSQDGDIYGYTF.

By proportion, this clone is medium-sized. V is TRBV12-3 or TRBV12-4 and J is TRBJ2-7; TRBD1 might be the D (6 bases). CDR3 size: 14 residues. V dropped 1 base and J dropped 4 bases, with 11 bases sitting between them. As DNA, the CDR3 is TGTGCCAGCAGTTTAGGGGACACCAAGTACGAGCAGTACTTC. Its translation is CASSLGDTKYEQYF.

This clone came up a few times. The chain is built from TRBV28 and TRBJ2-2, with TRBD2 matching over 7 bases. The germline CDR1 and CDR2 sequences are MDHEN and SYDVKM. V lost 3 bases, J lost 0 bases, and 4 bases stayed unmatched. The CDR3 totals 16 residues. The CDR3 DNA sequence: TGTGCCAGCAGTTTTCGGGAGGTGACGAACACCGGGGAGCTGTTTTTT. Translating it yields CASSFREVTNTGELFF.

This clone was seen just once. Relative to the germline gene, one junction end is altered; a read error may explain this. The chain is built from TRBV19 and TRBJ1-2; 7 nucleotides match TRBD1. CDR1 is LNHDA and CDR2 is SQIVND in the germline V gene (reference sequence). The CDR3 loop spans 15 amino acids. CDR3 sequence: CSSSPQGSDGGGYTF. The CDR3 DNA follows: TGTTCCAGTAGTCCACAGGGGTCTGATGGTGGGGGCTACACCTTC.

In this sample, this clone is medium-sized. V is TRBV24-1 and J is TRBJ1-2; 7 nucleotides align to TRBD1. Germline V gene data show CDR1 as KGHDR and CDR2 as SFDVKD. Germline trimming cut 5 bases from V and 5 bases from J; bases unmatched to any gene: 13. CDR3 length: 16 residues. The CDR3 protein is CATSGAMGTGAYGYTF. The CDR3 DNA reads TGTGCCACCAGTGGAGCGATGGGAACAGGGGCGTATGGCTACACCTTC.

Comment on this clone: The CDR3 carries no conserved terminal phenylalanine or tryptophan, so it likely arises from a read error. The DNA is omitted, as the CDR3 cannot be located on it reliably, and the CDR3 follows TCRdb's listing. The J gene is TRBJ2-2, the V gene TRBV19; the D call in the table, TRBD1, was not verified against the DNA. The germline V gene has CDR1 LNHDA and CDR2 SQIVND (reference sequence). The CDR3 adds up to 15 amino acids, both ends counted. Here the CDR3 reads CASRETGRGTGELCC.

This clone was seen a few times. This chain joins TRBV6-1 and TRBJ2-1; 11 positions agree with TRBD2. Per germline, CDR1 MNHNS and CDR2 SASEGT. This CDR3 spans 15 amino acids. After removal of 6 bases from V and 8 bases from J, the junction contained 9 bases not matched to a gene. CDR3 in amino acids: CASRVTSGSGHEQFF. The CDR3 nucleotides read TGTGCCAGCAGGGTAACTAGCGGGAGTGGCCATGAGCAGTTCTTC.

This clone was observed a handful of times. The CDR3 DNA sequence: TGTGCCAGCAGCTTATTAGCCGGGACACCCACTGAAGCTTTCTTT. It specifies CASSLLAGTPTEAFF. The chain is built from TRBV7-2 and TRBJ1-1; tentative D call: TRBD1 (6 bases). CDR1 SGHTA and CDR2 FQGNSA come from the germline V gene. The CDR3 is made up of 15 amino acids. Trimming took 2 bases from V and 4 from J, leaving 14 bases between them.

Ten or more counts support this clone. V is TRBV7-3 and J is TRBJ2-3; 8 bases are shared with TRBD2. CDR1 and CDR2 from the germline V gene are SGHTA and FQGTGA. J was trimmed by 0 bases and V by 5 bases; bases with no gene match: 4. The CDR3 length is 15 residues. CDR3 in DNA: TGTGCCAGCAGCCGGTCTAGCGGGAGCACAGATACGCAGTATTTT. Amino acids: CASSRSSGSTDTQYF.

Worth noting for this clone: This may be a read error, as it is one base from a much larger clone. The sample has other DNA sequences that encode this CDR3 too. V gene TRBV4-1 combines with J gene TRBJ2-2, with TRBD2 identical over 9 bases. J gave up 8 bases and V 4 bases, and 8 bases lay outside the gene matches. CDR3 length equals 15 residues. CDR1 is MGHRA and CDR2 is YSYEKL in the germline V gene. The CDR3 sequence is CASSPGLATTGELFF. In nucleotides, the CDR3 is TGCGCCAGCAGCCCGGGACTAGCAACCACAGGGGAGCTGTTTTTT.

This clone has a single count. Since the CDR3 does not end with the conserved phenylalanine or tryptophan, this likely comes from a read error. This chain connects TRBV9 to TRBJ2-5; no clear D. Germline V gene data show CDR1 as SGDLS and CDR2 as YYNGEE. The CDR3 spans 14 residues. The CDR3 nucleotides are TGTGCCAGCAGCGTATTCGCCGCGGAAGAGAGCCAGTACTAC. Protein sequence: CASSVFAAEESQYY.

This clone is medium-sized. This chain links TRBV6-1 with TRBJ1-4; D uncertain. Germline values: CDR1 MNHNS, CDR2 SASEGT. The CDR3 length is 16 residues. Trimming pared 5 bases from V and 0 bases from J, leaving 13 bases between. CDR3 loop: CASSRDPGSTNEKLFF. The DNA for the CDR3 is TGTGCCAGCAGTCGAGACCCGGGCTCAACTAATGAAAAACTGTTTTTT.

This clone was observed many times. Other DNA sequences from this sample encode an identical CDR3 as well. The rearrangement uses TRBV20-1 and TRBJ2-1; 9 bases are a match to TRBD1. CDR1 DFQATT and CDR2 SNEGSKA come from the germline V gene (reference sequence). The CDR3 totals 16 residues. V lost 4 bases to trimming and J lost 3 bases; unmatched junction nucleotides: 10. The CDR3 DNA sequence: TGCAGTGCTAAGAAAACCGGGACAGGGCTCTACAATGAGCAGTTCTTC. Translating it yields CSAKKTGTGLYNEQFF.